A selection of T cell receptor beta chains follows, all from one sample in a study of STAT5B mutations in CD4+ large granular lymphocyte leukemia. The method was immunoSEQ multiplex PCR; TCRdb's version includes in-frame clones alone and lacks a portion of them. The sample lists tens of thousands of clones; 81% were seen once. Sequencing was done on a sample of CD4+ T cells from blood buffy coats. The receptor set was obtained from a human donor in good health. Both conserved end residues are trimmed from each CDR3. A row's size may be missing; if present it is once, few, many or a size class.

length: 10
size: NA
V: TRBV10-3
J: TRBJ1-1
CDR3: AISDVGTEAF

length: 10
size: NA
V: TRBV21-1
J: TRBJ1-1
CDR3: ASSREITEAF

length: 12
size: NA
V: TRBV5-4
J: TRBJ2-7
CDR3: ASSGTSRGDEQY

length: 17
size: NA
V: TRBV6-4
J: TRBJ2-3
CDR3: ASSDKRLAVEFSTDTQY

length: 13
size: few
V: TRBV30
J: TRBJ1-5
CDR3: AWSGRATSNQPQH

length: 12
size: few
V: TRBV30
J: TRBJ2-2
CDR3: AWSVPPTTGELF

length: 14
size: NA
V: TRBV28
J: TRBJ2-5
CDR3: ASSFSGPDPQETQY

length: 14
size: NA
V: TRBV9
J: TRBJ2-3
CDR3: ASSVSARMGTDTQY

length: 12
size: once
V: TRBV6-5
J: TRBJ2-7
CDR3: ASKVGQGIDEQY

length: 12
size: NA
V: TRBV11-2
J: TRBJ2-1
CDR3: ASSRSPQRHEQF

length: 13
size: NA
V: TRBV2
J: TRBJ1-6
CDR3: ASSEWGQGNSPLH

length: 13
size: once
V: TRBV7-2
J: TRBJ1-2
CDR3: ASSNDGRVNYGYT

length: 9
size: NA
V: TRBV29-1
J: TRBJ2-1
CDR3: SVEGNNEQF

length: 14
size: once
V: TRBV28
J: TRBJ2-7
CDR3: ASGWRRGAGSYEQY

length: 14
size: NA
V: TRBV9
J: TRBJ2-1
CDR3: ASSVGYRTRTNEQF

length: 10
size: once
V: TRBV6-1
J: TRBJ2-5
CDR3: ASSENRETQY

length: 11
size: NA
V: TRBV29-1
J: TRBJ2-3
CDR3: SAQGLAFDTQY